This T cell receptor beta chain emerged from a study of shared clonotypes between healthy human individuals. Study conclusions and caveats: Unshared clonotypes carried lower generation probabilities than those common to all four donors.

Note on this clone: Its antigen is undetermined.

Sorted-subset replicate PCR reactions were performed with about 210 ng DNA, corresponding to tens of thousands of T cell genomes. How the authors handled the data: As immunoSEQ supplied junction-only sequences (without quality scores), filtering differed. Profiled with immunoSEQ multiplex PCR; TCRdb holds only in-frame clones, not every one. That table is the source of V, J and clone size, and D and trimming were worked out from the DNA. The profile shows 2 million to 2.5 million clones, less than 95% of them singletons. This clonotype was obtained from a man younger than 35 in good health. Some clones in this sample may be carry-over from other donors' samples. Sequencing was done on a sample of naive CD4+ T cells from PBMCs. Specified subset: CD45RA+ positively selected.

The CDR3 DNA follows: TGTGCCAGCAGTTCGTGGAACACCGGGGAGCTGTTTTTT. Translation: CASSSWNTGELFF. This rearrangement joins TRBV27 to TRBJ2-2; D remains ambiguous. The CDR3 is 13 amino acids. Germline CDR1 MNHEY, CDR2 SMNVEV (reference sequence). Trimming pared 4 bases from V and 1 base from J, leaving 4 bases between.